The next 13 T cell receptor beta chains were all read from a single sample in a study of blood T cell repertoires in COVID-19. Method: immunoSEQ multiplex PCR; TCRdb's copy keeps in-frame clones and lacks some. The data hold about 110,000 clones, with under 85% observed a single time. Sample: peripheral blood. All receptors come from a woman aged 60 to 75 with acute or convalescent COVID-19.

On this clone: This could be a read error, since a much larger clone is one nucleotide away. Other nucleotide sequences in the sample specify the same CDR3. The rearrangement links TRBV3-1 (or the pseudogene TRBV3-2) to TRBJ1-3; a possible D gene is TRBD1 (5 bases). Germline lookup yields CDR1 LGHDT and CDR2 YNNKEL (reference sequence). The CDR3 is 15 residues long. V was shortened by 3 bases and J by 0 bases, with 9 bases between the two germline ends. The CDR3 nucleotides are TGTGCCAGCAGCCAGGGGACTCGCTCTGGAAACACCATATATTTT. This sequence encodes CASSQGTRSGNTIYF.

In nucleotides, the CDR3 is TGTGCCAGCAGCTCCCCCGAGTACTATGGCTACACCTTC. This gives the protein CASSSPEYYGYTF. The V call is TRBV5-4, the J call TRBJ1-2, with unresolved D. V gave up 3 bases and J gave up 3 bases, with 9 bases separating them. Germline CDR1 reads SGHNT; CDR2 reads YYREEE (reference sequence). The CDR3 runs to 13 residues.

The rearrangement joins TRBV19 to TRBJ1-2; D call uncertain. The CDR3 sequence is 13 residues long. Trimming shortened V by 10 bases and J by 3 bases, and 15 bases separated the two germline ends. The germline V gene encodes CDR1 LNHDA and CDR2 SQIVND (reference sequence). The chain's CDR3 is CATDKEGDYGYTF. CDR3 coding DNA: TGTGCCACCGATAAGGAGGGTGACTATGGCTACACCTTC.

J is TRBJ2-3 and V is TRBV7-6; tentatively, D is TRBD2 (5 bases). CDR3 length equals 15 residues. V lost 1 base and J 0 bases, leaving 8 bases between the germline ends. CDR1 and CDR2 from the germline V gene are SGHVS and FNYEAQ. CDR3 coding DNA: TGTGCCAGCAGCTTAGAGGCGGGCAGCACAGATACGCAGTATTTT. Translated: CASSLEAGSTDTQYF. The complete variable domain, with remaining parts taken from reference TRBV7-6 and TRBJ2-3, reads GAGVSQSPRYKVTKRGQDVALRCDPISGHVSLYWYRQALGQGPEFLTYFNYEAQQDKSGLPNDRFSAERPEGSISTLTIQRTEQRDSAMYRCASSLEAGSTDTQYFGPGTRLTVL.

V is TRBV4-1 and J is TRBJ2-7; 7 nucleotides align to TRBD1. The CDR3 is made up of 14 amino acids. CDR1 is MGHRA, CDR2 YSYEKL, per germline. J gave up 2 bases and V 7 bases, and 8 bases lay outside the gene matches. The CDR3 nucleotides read TGCGCCAGCACCTCGGTGACAGGGACCTACGAGCAGTACTTC. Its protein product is CASTSVTGTYEQYF.

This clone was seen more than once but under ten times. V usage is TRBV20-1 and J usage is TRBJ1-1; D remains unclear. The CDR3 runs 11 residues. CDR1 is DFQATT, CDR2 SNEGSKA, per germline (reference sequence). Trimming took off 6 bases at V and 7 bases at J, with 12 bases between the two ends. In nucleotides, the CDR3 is TGCAGTGCCCCCGAGAGTCTTGAAGCTTTCTTT. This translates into CSAPESLEAFF.

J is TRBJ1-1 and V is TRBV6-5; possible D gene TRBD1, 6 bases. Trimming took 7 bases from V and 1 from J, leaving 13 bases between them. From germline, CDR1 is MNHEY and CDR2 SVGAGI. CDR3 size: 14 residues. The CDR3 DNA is TGTGCCAGCACTACACAGGGAGCGAACACTGAAGCTTTCTTT. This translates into CASTTQGANTEAFF.

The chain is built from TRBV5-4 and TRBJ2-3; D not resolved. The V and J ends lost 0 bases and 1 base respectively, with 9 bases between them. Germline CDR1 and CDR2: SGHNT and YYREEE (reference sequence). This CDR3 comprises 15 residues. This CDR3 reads CASSLVSQGTDTQYF. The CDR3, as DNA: TGTGCCAGCAGCTTGGTGTCCCAGGGCACAGATACGCAGTATTTT.

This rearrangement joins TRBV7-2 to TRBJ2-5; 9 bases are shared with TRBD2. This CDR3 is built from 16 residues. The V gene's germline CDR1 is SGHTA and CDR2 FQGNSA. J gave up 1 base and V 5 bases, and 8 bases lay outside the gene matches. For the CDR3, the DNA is TGTGCCAGCAGCCCCCGGGCTAGCGGGGTCCAAGAGACCCAGTACTTC. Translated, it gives CASSPRASGVQETQYF.

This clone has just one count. In DNA, the CDR3 is TGTGCCAGCTCACCGCAGAAGATCGGAGGCTATGGCTACACCTTC. Residues: CASSPQKIGGYGYTF. The gene calls are TRBV18 and TRBJ1-2; the D is unclear. Trimming removed 3 bases at V and 4 bases at J, with 15 bases between. Germline V lookup: CDR1 KGHSH, CDR2 LQKENI. This CDR3 is built from 15 residues.

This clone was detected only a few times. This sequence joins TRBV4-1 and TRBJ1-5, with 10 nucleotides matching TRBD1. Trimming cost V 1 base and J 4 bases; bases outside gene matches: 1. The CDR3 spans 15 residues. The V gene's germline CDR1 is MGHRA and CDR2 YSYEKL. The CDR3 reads CASSQGQGANQPQHF. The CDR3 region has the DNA TGCGCCAGCAGCCAAGGACAGGGGGCGAATCAGCCCCAGCATTTT.

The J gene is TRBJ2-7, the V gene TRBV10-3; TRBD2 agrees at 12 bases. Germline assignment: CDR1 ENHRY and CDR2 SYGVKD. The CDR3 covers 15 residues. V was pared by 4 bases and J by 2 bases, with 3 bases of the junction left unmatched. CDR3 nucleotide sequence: TGTGCCATCAGTGGGGGACTAGCGGGCGCCTACGAGCAGTACTTC. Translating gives CAISGGLAGAYEQYF.

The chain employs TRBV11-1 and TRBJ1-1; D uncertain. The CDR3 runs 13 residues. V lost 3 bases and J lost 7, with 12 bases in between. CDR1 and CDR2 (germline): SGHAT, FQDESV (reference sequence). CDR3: CASSFPRGGEAFF. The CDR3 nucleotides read TGTGCCAGCAGCTTTCCACGGGGTGGTGAAGCTTTCTTT.